The 14 T cell receptor beta chains below were found in one sample sequenced in a study of response to subunit inactivated influenza vaccine. A single record per CDR3 protein comes from TCRdb applying MiXCR to the RT-PCR reads. The data hold 550,000 to 800,000 distinct CDR3 sequences, with roughly 14% observed a single time. The starting material was PBMCs from blood, obtained roughly 13 days after vaccination. These receptors came from a man between 45 and 60 years old who received an inactivated influenza vaccine.

The V and J genes are TRBV2 and TRBJ2-3, with a tentative D call TRBD2 (6 bases). CDR1 is SNHLY and CDR2 is FYNNEI in the germline V gene. Between the trimmed V and J ends, which lost 11 bases and 3 bases, there was a span of 15 bases. The CDR3 extends over 13 amino acids. CDR3 bases: TGTGCCTCCCCGGCGGGATCGACAGATACGCAGTATTTT. Residues: CASPAGSTDTQYF. Full variable domain (rest looked up from reference TRBV2 and TRBJ2-3): EPEVTQTPSHQVTQMGQEVILRCVPISNHLYFYWYRQILGQKVEFLVSFYNNEISEKSEIFDDQFSVERPDGSNFTLKIRSTKLEDSAMYFCASPAGSTDTQYFGPGTRLTVL.

This clonotype was seen a few times. V gene TRBV7-2 combines with J gene TRBJ2-7, with 7 nucleotides matching TRBD1. Germline-derived CDR1 and CDR2 are SGHTA and FQGNSA. The CDR3 covers 14 residues. Losses at the gene ends were 3 bases for V and 6 bases for J; bases not matched to a gene: 8. CDR3 protein: CASSFDRAQGEQYF. The DNA of the CDR3 is TGTGCCAGCAGCTTCGACAGGGCCCAAGGCGAGCAGTACTTC.

DNA of the CDR3: TGTGCCAGCAGCTTAGAGGCTAGCGGCTCCTACGAGCAGTACTTC. It codes for CASSLEASGSYEQYF. V and J are TRBV7-9 and TRBJ2-7, with 7 bases identical to TRBD2. CDR3 size: 15 residues. CDR1 is SEHNR and CDR2 is FQNEAQ in the germline V gene (reference sequence). J was trimmed by 0 bases and V by 1 base; bases with no gene match: 3.

This clonotype was detected a few times. This rearrangement joins TRBV5-5 to TRBJ2-1; D perhaps matches TRBD2 (5 bases). Per the germline V gene, CDR1 is SGHKS and CDR2 is YYEKEE (reference sequence). The CDR3 runs to 15 residues. V was pared by 2 bases and J by 8 bases, with 17 bases between. This chain's CDR3 is CASSFEGDLVDEQFF. The CDR3 DNA follows: TGTGCCAGCAGCTTTGAGGGAGATTTGGTCGATGAGCAGTTCTTC. The full variable domain, in which reference TRBV5-5 and TRBJ2-1 provide the parts outside the CDR3, is DAGVTQSPTHLIKTRGQQVTLRCSPISGHKSVSWYQQVLGQGPQFIFQYYEKEERGRGNFPDRFSARQFPNYSSELNVNALLLGDSALYLCASSFEGDLVDEQFFGPGTRLTVL.

The table lists this clonotype with a few counts. This rearrangement joins TRBV6-5 to TRBJ2-7; 10 bases are shared with TRBD1. Trimming removed 0 bases from V and 3 bases from J; junction bases left unmatched: 2. The germline V gene has CDR1 MNHEY and CDR2 SVGAGI. There are 15 residues in the CDR3. For the CDR3, the DNA is TGTGCCAGCAGTTACTCGGGACAGGGGTACTACGAGCAGTACTTC. Protein: CASSYSGQGYYEQYF.

This clonotype has only a few counts. The chain recombines TRBV5-1 with TRBJ2-7; TRBD2 agrees at 9 bases. This CDR3 has 15 amino acids. V lost 3 bases to trimming and J lost 5 bases; unmatched junction nucleotides: 9. Germline CDR1 is SGHRS and CDR2 is YFSETQ. The CDR3 DNA is TGCGCCAGCAGCTCCCGTAGCGGGAGAGGGCACGAGCAGTACTTC. Protein product: CASSSRSGRGHEQYF.

The table lists this clonotype with a few counts. The chain links TRBV28 to TRBJ2-7; 10 bases line up with TRBD2. With V trimmed by 7 bases and J by 5 bases, 23 bases remained unmatched. The CDR3 contains 19 residues. Germline V CDR1 and CDR2: MDHEN, SYDVKM. The CDR3 DNA is TGTGCCAGCACCATACGCCGGGCTAGCGGGAGCATATTAAGCCACGAGCAGTACTTC. Translation: CASTIRRASGSILSHEQYF.

To note about this clonotype: An end of the junction does not agree with germline; a read error may underlie this. V and J are TRBV12-5 and TRBJ2-2; possibly TRBD2 for D (5 bases). Germline CDR1 reads LGHNT; CDR2 reads FRNRAP. The CDR3 covers 18 residues. The CDR3 DNA follows: TGTGCTAGTGGTTTGGTACTCGGCCTAGCCCCGAACACCGGGGAGCTGTCTTTT. This encodes CASGLVLGLAPNTGELSF.

This chain joins TRBV6-2 or TRBV6-3 and TRBJ2-5; D may be TRBD2 (5 bases). Germline CDR1 is MNHEY and CDR2 is SVGEGT. The CDR3 is made up of 16 amino acids. Trimming took 4 bases from V and 2 from J, leaving 17 bases between them. DNA for the CDR3: TGTGCCAGCAGTTCTCTTGGGCCATCGGGACAAGAGACCCAGTACTTC. Translated, it gives CASSSLGPSGQETQYF.

This chain joins TRBV7-2 and TRBJ2-7, with no clear D. This CDR3 is 15 amino acids long. V lost 2 bases to trimming and J lost 3 bases, with 14 bases between them. Per germline, CDR1 SGHTA and CDR2 FQGNSA. The CDR3 region is CASSLSHGSFYEQYF. CDR3 coding DNA: TGTGCCAGCAGCTTAAGCCACGGTTCGTTCTACGAGCAGTACTTC.

This chain connects TRBV6-2 or TRBV6-3 to TRBJ2-7; 7 nucleotides align to TRBD1. Looked up from germline, CDR1 is MNHEY and CDR2 is SVGEGT. The CDR3 consists of 19 residues. V trimming: 5 bases; J trimming: 0 bases; junction bases outside the gene matches: 19. The CDR3 protein is CASSTPQGSPRRLSYEQYF. CDR3 DNA: TGTGCCAGCAGTACCCCACAGGGGTCCCCACGACGGCTCTCCTACGAGCAGTACTTC.

V gene TRBV28 combines with J gene TRBJ2-5; no clear D gene. With 3 bases removed from V and 3 bases from J, the gap between germline ends came to 11 bases. This CDR3 spans 14 amino acids. Germline CDR1 and CDR2: MDHEN and SYDVKM. CDR3 in amino acids: CASSFRPLEETQYF. CDR3 bases: TGTGCCAGCAGTTTCCGACCCTTGGAAGAGACCCAGTACTTC.

This clonotype appeared a few times. The CDR3 protein is CASSVAPTGGERIYGYTF. CDR3 nucleotides: TGTGCCAGCAGCGTAGCCCCGACCGGAGGTGAAAGGATCTATGGCTACACCTTC. J is TRBJ1-2 and V is TRBV9; no definite D call. The V end was cut by 0 bases, the J end by 4 bases, with 22 bases between. The CDR3 has 18 residues. Germline V gene data show CDR1 as SGDLS and CDR2 as YYNGEE.

J is TRBJ1-1 and V is TRBV19; D perhaps matches TRBD1 (6 bases). Looked up from germline, CDR1 is LNHDA and CDR2 is SQIVND (reference sequence). CDR3 length equals 12 residues. V lost 6 bases to trimming and J lost 5 bases, with 10 bases between them. The CDR3 sequence is CASSPGTTEAFF. Written as DNA, the CDR3 is TGTGCCAGTAGCCCAGGGACAACTGAAGCTTTCTTT.